This T cell receptor (beta chain) was obtained from a study of shared clonotypes between healthy human individuals. About the study: The study drew on two women and three men aged 18 to 49 as donors. Study-wide results and limits: There were few donors, and this limited the genetic and exposure-history diversity represented. Clonotypes shared by all four sorted-subset donors had higher generation probabilities than non-shared clonotypes.

The ends lost 5 bases at V and 1 base at J; junction bases unmatched: 6. The CDR3 is 14 residues long. CDR1 is GTSNPN and CDR2 is SVGIG in the germline V gene (reference sequence). As concerns this clone: Its antigen remains unidentified.

Using immunoSEQ multiplex PCR, the repertoire was profiled, and TCRdb retains in-frame clones only, with some absent. The sample comprises 2 million to 2.5 million clones, 90% to 96% of which are singletons, and over 0.1% rests with the top ten. The TCR comes from a man between 18 and 29 years old in good health. V and J are TRBV30 and TRBJ2-7, with 9 bases matching TRBD1. Material: naive CD4+ T cells sorted from blood. Noted subset: CD45RA+ positively selected. This CDR3 reads CAWEGQGRSYEQYF. The DNA for the CDR3 is TGTGCCTGGGAGGGACAGGGACGATCCTACGAGCAGTACTTC. The full variable domain, rest sourced from reference TRBV30 and TRBJ2-7, is SQTIHQWPATLVQPVGSPLSLECTVEGTSNPNLYWYRQAAGRGLQLLFYSVGIGQISSEVPQNLSASRPQDRQFILSSKKLLLSDSGFYLCAWEGQGRSYEQYFGPGTRLTVT.